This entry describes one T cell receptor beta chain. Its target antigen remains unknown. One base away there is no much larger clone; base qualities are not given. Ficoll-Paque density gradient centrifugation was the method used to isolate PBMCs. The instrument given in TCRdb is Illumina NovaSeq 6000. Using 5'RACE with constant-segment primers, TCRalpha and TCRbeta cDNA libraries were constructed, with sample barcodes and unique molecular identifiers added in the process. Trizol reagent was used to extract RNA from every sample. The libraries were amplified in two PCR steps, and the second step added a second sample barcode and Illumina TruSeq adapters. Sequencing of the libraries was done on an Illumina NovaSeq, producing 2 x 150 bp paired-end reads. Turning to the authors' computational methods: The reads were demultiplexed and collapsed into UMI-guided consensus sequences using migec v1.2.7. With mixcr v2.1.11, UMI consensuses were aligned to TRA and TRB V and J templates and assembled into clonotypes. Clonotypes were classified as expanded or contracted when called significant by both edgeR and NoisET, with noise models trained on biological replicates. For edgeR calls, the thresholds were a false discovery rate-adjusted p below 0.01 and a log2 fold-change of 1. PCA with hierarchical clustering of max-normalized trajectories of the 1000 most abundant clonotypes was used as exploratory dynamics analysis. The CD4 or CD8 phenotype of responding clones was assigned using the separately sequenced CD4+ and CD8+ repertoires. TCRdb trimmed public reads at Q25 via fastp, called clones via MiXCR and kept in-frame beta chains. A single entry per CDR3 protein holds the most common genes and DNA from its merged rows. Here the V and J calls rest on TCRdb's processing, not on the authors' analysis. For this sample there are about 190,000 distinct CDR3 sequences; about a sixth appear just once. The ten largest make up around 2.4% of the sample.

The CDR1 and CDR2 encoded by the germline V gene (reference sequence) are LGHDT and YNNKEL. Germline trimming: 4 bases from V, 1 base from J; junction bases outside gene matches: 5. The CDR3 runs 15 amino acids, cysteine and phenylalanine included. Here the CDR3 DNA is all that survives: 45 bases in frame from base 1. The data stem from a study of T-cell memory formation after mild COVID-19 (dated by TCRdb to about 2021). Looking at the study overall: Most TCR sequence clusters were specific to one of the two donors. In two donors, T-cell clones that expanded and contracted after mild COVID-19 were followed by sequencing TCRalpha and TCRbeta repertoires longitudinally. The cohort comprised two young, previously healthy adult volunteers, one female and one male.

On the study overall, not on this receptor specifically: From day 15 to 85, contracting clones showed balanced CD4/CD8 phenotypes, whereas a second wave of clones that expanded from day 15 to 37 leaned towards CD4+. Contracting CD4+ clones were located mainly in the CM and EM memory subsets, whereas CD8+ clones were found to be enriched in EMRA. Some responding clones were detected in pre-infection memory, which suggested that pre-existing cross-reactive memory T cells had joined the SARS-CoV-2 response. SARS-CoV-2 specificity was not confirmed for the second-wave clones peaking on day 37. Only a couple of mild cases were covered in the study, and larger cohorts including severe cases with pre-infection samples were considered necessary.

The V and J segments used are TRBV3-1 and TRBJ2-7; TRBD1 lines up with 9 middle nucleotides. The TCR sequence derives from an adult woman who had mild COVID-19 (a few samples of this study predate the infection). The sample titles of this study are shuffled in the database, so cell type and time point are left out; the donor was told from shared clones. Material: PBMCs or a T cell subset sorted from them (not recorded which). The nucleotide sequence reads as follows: TGTGCCAGCAGCCCCTACGGACAGGGGTCCTACGAGCAGTACTTC. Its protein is CASSPYGQGSYEQYF.